Listed below are T cell receptor beta chains from one sample, sequenced in a study of OX40 agonist ivuxolimab in advanced cancers. Using immunoSEQ multiplex PCR, the repertoire was profiled, and TCRdb retains in-frame clones only, with some absent. The sample consists of about 48,000 clones, more than 75% of them appearing once. The specimen comprised CD4+ or CD8+ T cells sorted from blood, sampled in a trial of the OX40 agonist ivuxolimab. Source of these receptors: an adult with an advanced solid tumor such as melanoma, head and neck, liver or kidney cancer. Both conserved end residues are part of each CDR3. Fields, in order: D gene, J gene, V gene, clone size, CDR3 protein, CDR3 DNA. The D gene is left open where the match is weak. Clone size, where shown, is once, few, many, or a class for clones that have expanded.

>-|TRBJ1-4|TRBV19|-
CASSLGSAGEKLFF
TGTGCCAGTAGTCTAGGGTCCGCCGGTGAAAAACTGTTTTTT
>TRBD2|TRBJ2-7|TRBV30|-
CAWSPASGPYEQYF
TGTGCCTGGAGTCCCGCTAGCGGCCCCTACGAGCAGTACTTC
>-|TRBJ2-2|TRBV6-1|-
CASRGTLNTGELFF
TGTGCCAGCAGAGGGACCTTGAACACCGGGGAGCTGTTTTTT
>TRBD2|TRBJ2-3|TRBV4-2|-
CASTRLAGGETDTQYF
TGTGCCAGCACTCGACTAGCGGGAGGGGAGACAGATACGCAGTATTTT
>TRBD1|TRBJ2-7|TRBV6-1|-
CASLGAQGSYEQYF
TGTGCCTCTCTGGGGGCACAGGGGTCCTACGAGCAGTACTTC
>-|TRBJ1-1|TRBV5-5|few
CASSSHTEAFF
TGTGCCAGCAGCTCGCACACTGAAGCTTTCTTT
>-|TRBJ2-5|TRBV11-3|-
CASSLVDGETQYF
TGTGCCAGCAGCTTAGTAGATGGAGAGACCCAGTACTTC
>-|TRBJ1-1|TRBV5-5|-
CASSLEGRGEAFF
TGTGCCAGCAGCTTGGAGGGGCGGGGAGAAGCTTTCTTT
>-|TRBJ2-7|TRBV6-5|-
CASSYRWGYEQYF
TGTGCCAGCAGTTATCGCTGGGGGTACGAGCAGTACTTC
>-|TRBJ1-2|TRBV28|-
CALGANYGYTF
TGTGCCCTTGGGGCTAACTATGGCTACACCTTC
>-|TRBJ2-7|TRBV4-2|-
CASSPERSYEQYF
TGTGCCAGCAGCCCCGAGAGGTCTTACGAGCAGTACTTC
>-|TRBJ2-3|TRBV30|-
CAWNVGGPSDTQYF
TGTGCCTGGAACGTGGGAGGTCCATCAGATACGCAGTATTTT
>-|TRBJ2-1|TRBV28|-
CASSLAGLQGYNEQFF
TGTGCCAGCAGCCTAGCCGGACTCCAGGGTTACAATGAGCAGTTCTTC
>-|TRBJ1-4|TRBV5-5|once
CASSFLTGEKLFF
TGTGCCAGCAGCTTTTTGACGGGGGAAAAACTGTTTTTT
>TRBD1|TRBJ2-7|TRBV2|medium-sized
CASSVGQGSYEQYF
TGTGCCAGCAGTGTGGGACAGGGGTCCTACGAGCAGTACTTC
>TRBD2|TRBJ2-3|TRBV7-9|-
CASSHGTSGMAGDTQYF
TGTGCCAGCAGCCACGGGACTAGCGGGATGGCCGGAGATACGCAGTATTTT
>TRBD1|TRBJ2-7|TRBV28|few
CASSLWDSSYEQYF
TGTGCCAGCAGTTTGTGGGACAGCAGCTACGAGCAGTACTTC
>TRBD2|TRBJ2-5|TRBV27|-
CASMSGLAGLETQYF
TGTGCCAGCATGAGTGGACTAGCGGGTTTAGAGACCCAGTACTTC
>-|TRBJ2-5|TRBV6-1|-
CATSTETQYF
TGTGCCACCTCCACAGAGACCCAGTACTTC
>-|TRBJ1-1|TRBV14|-
CASSASLGRPVRTEAFF
TGTGCCAGCAGCGCATCCTTGGGACGACCAGTGCGGACTGAAGCTTTCTTT
>-|TRBJ1-1|TRBV11-2|-
CASSQELNTEAFF
TGTGCCAGCAGCCAAGAACTGAACACTGAAGCTTTCTTT
>-|TRBJ2-6|TRBV9|-
CASSVSRSGANVLTF
TGTGCCAGCAGCGTAAGCAGGTCCGGGGCCAACGTCCTGACTTTC
>-|TRBJ2-1|TRBV10-3|-
CAIKGKLAYNEQFF
TGTGCCATCAAGGGAAAACTAGCTTACAATGAGCAGTTCTTC
>-|TRBJ1-4|TRBV28|-
CASSLNREEKLFF
TGTGCCAGCAGTTTAAACAGGGAAGAAAAACTGTTTTTT
>TRBD1|TRBJ1-4|TRBV18|-
CASSPGQDEKLFF
TGTGCCAGCTCCCCGGGACAGGATGAAAAACTGTTTTTT
>TRBD1|TRBJ1-2|TRBV29-1|medium-sized
CSTATGAGGYTF
TGCAGCACAGCAACAGGGGCAGGTGGCTACACCTTC
>-|TRBJ2-7|TRBV28|-
CASSLSAPGRGQYF
TGTGCCAGCAGTTTATCGGCCCCCGGGCGGGGGCAGTACTTC
>-|TRBJ1-5|TRBV6-1|-
CASSASGGHQPQHF
TGTGCCAGCAGTGCCTCCGGGGGACATCAGCCCCAGCATTTT
>-|TRBJ2-1|TRBV29-1|-
CSVAHDTGNEQFF
TGCAGCGTTGCCCACGACACGGGCAATGAGCAGTTCTTC
>-|TRBJ1-1|TRBV20-1|medium-sized
CSARGEGRAFF
TGCAGTGCTAGAGGAGAAGGGAGAGCTTTCTTT
>-|TRBJ2-2|TRBV7-3|-
CASSQRLTGELFF
TGTGCCAGCAGTCAGCGACTCACCGGGGAGCTGTTTTTT
>TRBD2|TRBJ2-1|TRBV5-1|-
CASSSSGLETNEQFF
TGCGCCAGCAGCTCGTCGGGACTAGAGACTAATGAGCAGTTCTTC
>TRBD1|TRBJ1-1|TRBV28|-
CATNTGDTEAFF
TGTGCCACAAATACAGGGGACACTGAAGCTTTCTTT
>-|TRBJ2-7|TRBV11-1|-
CASSNQYEQYF
TGTGCCAGCAGCAACCAGTACGAGCAGTACTTC
>-|TRBJ2-7|TRBV6-5|once
CASSSADPLEQYF
TGTGCCAGCAGTTCAGCGGACCCACTCGAGCAGTACTTC
>TRBD2|TRBJ2-7|TRBV28|-
CASSVPGLAGEQYF
TGTGCCAGCAGTGTTCCGGGACTAGCGGGAGAGCAGTACTTC
>-|TRBJ2-5|TRBV20-1|-
CSTSREETQYF
TGCAGTACCTCCAGGGAAGAGACCCAGTACTTC
>-|TRBJ2-1|TRBV5-4|-
CASSFGRSSYNEQFF
TGTGCCAGCAGCTTTGGACGTAGCTCCTACAATGAGCAGTTCTTC
>TRBD1|TRBJ1-2|TRBV7-9|-
CASSTTGRGGYTF
TGTGCCAGCAGCACGACAGGGAGAGGTGGCTACACCTTC
>TRBD2|TRBJ2-7|TRBV18|-
CASSPGTSGSSYEQYF
TGTGCCAGCTCACCAGGGACTAGCGGTAGCTCCTACGAGCAGTACTTC
>TRBD1|TRBJ2-1|TRBV6-4|once
CASSDWDRARNEQFF
TGTGCCAGCAGTGACTGGGACAGGGCAAGGAATGAGCAGTTCTTC
>TRBD1|TRBJ1-1|TRBV7-8|-
CASSPQGALTEAFF
TGTGCCAGCAGCCCACAGGGGGCTCTCACTGAAGCTTTCTTT
>TRBD1|TRBJ2-5|TRBV10-3|-
CAISESGQGAGETQYF
TGTGCCATCAGTGAGTCCGGACAGGGGGCGGGAGAGACCCAGTACTTC
>TRBD2|TRBJ2-1|TRBV10-3|-
CAISGTSGNEQFF
TGTGCCATCAGCGGGACTAGCGGTAATGAGCAGTTCTTC
>TRBD2|TRBJ2-1|TRBV28|-
CASISPGLAGSNEQFF
TGTGCCAGCATCTCACCGGGACTAGCGGGATCCAATGAGCAGTTCTTC
>-|TRBJ2-7|TRBV2|once
CASYKRKGDEQYF
TGTGCCAGCTACAAGAGGAAGGGGGACGAGCAGTACTTC
>-|TRBJ2-7|TRBV5-1|-
CASSLGGRTTYEQYF
TGCGCCAGCAGCTTGGGAGGGAGGACCACCTACGAGCAGTACTTC
>-|TRBJ1-1|TRBV2|-
CASSTTGINTEAFF
TGTGCCAGCAGTACAACAGGGATTAACACTGAAGCTTTCTTT
>-|TRBJ2-7|TRBV6-1|-
CASSPQQGPYEQYF
TGTGCCAGCAGTCCGCAACAGGGCCCCTACGAGCAGTACTTC
>TRBD1|TRBJ2-5|TRBV7-9|-
CASSRSPTGGGETQYF
TGTGCCAGCAGCCGATCTCCCACAGGGGGCGGAGAGACCCAGTACTTC
>-|TRBJ2-1|TRBV5-1|-
CASSPRTTPGNEQFF
TGCGCCAGCAGCCCAAGGACCACCCCGGGCAATGAGCAGTTCTTC
>TRBD2|TRBJ2-1|TRBV7-2|-
CASSPGTSVYNEQFF
TGTGCCAGCAGCCCCGGGACTAGCGTCTACAATGAGCAGTTCTTC
>-|TRBJ2-7|TRBV16|-
CASSQSDEQYF
TGTGCCAGCAGCCAATCCGACGAGCAGTACTTC
>-|TRBJ2-5|TRBV15|-
CATSRDGVEGETQYF
TGTGCCACCAGCAGAGACGGGGTGGAGGGAGAGACCCAGTACTTC
>-|TRBJ2-7|TRBV9|-
CASSEGPSARYEQYF
TGTGCCAGCAGCGAGGGGCCTAGCGCACGCTACGAGCAGTACTTC
>TRBD1|TRBJ1-4|TRBV4-1|-
CASSRRTGPTNEKLFF
TGCGCCAGCAGCCGACGGACAGGGCCGACTAATGAAAAACTGTTTTTT
>-|TRBJ2-5|TRBV27|-
CASGAETQYF
TGTGCCAGCGGGGCAGAGACCCAGTACTTC
>-|TRBJ2-3|TRBV10-3|-
CATTKGSTDTQYF
TGTGCCACTACAAAGGGGAGCACAGATACGCAGTATTTT